Each of the 21 T cell receptor beta chains below was sequenced from the same sample in a study of cytomegalovirus exposure and HLA in healthy donors. Sequencing was performed with immunoSEQ multiplex PCR; in TCRdb, only in-frame clones are kept and a portion is missing. This table has some 190,000 clones, around nine tenths appearing once. Sequencing was done on a sample of PBMCs. All receptors come from a man aged 25 to 45 in good health and CMV-seropositive.

This rearrangement joins TRBV19 to TRBJ2-3, with 10 bases fitting TRBD2. The CDR3 loop spans 15 amino acids. The V segment lost 5 bases and the J segment 1 base; nucleotides outside the gene matches: 3. CDR1 LNHDA and CDR2 SQIVND come from the germline V gene (reference sequence). The CDR3 sequence is CASSPLAGGTDTQYF. The DNA for the CDR3 is TGTGCCAGTAGTCCTCTAGCGGGGGGCACAGATACGCAGTATTTT.

This clone has a handful of counts. The genes are TRBV27 and TRBJ2-7; D gene ambiguous. Between the trimmed V and J ends, which lost 2 bases and 5 bases, there was a span of 16 bases. Germline V gene sequence: CDR1 MNHEY, CDR2 SMNVEV (reference sequence). The CDR3 has 15 amino acids. CDR3 DNA: TGTGCCAGCAGTTTAATGCCAGCCCTAACGAACGAGCAGTACTTC. Amino acids: CASSLMPALTNEQYF.

The V gene is TRBV6-5, the J gene TRBJ2-7, with D possibly matching TRBD2 (6 bases). In germline, CDR1 is MNHEY, CDR2 SVGAGI. Trimming left V 7 bases short and J 3 bases short, with 19 bases between. This CDR3 region has 15 residues. DNA for the CDR3: TGTGCCAGCAAAAAAACAGCGGCGGAGGGCTACGAGCAGTACTTC. This translates into CASKKTAAEGYEQYF.

This chain joins TRBV4-3 and TRBJ2-7, with no clear D. Germline V lookup: CDR1 LGHNA, CDR2 YSLEER. This CDR3 region has 13 residues. Trimming took off 3 bases at V and 4 bases at J, with 10 bases between the two ends. DNA for the CDR3: TGCGCCAGCAGCCATGCAGGTCGGTACGAGCAGTACTTC. As protein: CASSHAGRYEQYF.

This clone showed up just once. J is TRBJ2-1 and V is TRBV6-5, with 8 nucleotides matching TRBD1. The CDR3 consists of 13 residues. V lost 10 bases, J lost 8 bases, and 10 bases stayed unmatched. Germline-derived CDR1 and CDR2 are MNHEY and SVGAGI. Written as DNA, the CDR3 is TGTGCCACGTTCCGGCAGGGGGCTCATGAGCAGTTCTTC. It specifies CATFRQGAHEQFF.

This chain connects TRBV13 to TRBJ1-5; no definite D call. Germline V lookup: CDR1 PRHDT, CDR2 FYEKMQ (reference sequence). CDR3 length equals 14 residues. The V gene lost 0 bases and the J gene lost 1 base, with 4 bases spanning the gap. The CDR3 region has the DNA TGTGCCAGCAGCTTAGGGGAAAGCAATCAGCCCCAGCATTTT. Translated, it gives CASSLGESNQPQHF. Complete variable domain (other parts from reference TRBV13 and TRBJ1-5): AAGVIQSPRHLIKEKRETATLKCYPIPRHDTVYWYQQGPGQDPQFLISFYEKMQSDKGSIPDRFSAQQFSDYHSELNMSSLELGDSALYFCASSLGESNQPQHFGDGTRLSIL.

V usage is TRBV6-6 and J usage is TRBJ1-5, with D possibly TRBD1 on 6 matching bases. The CDR3 has 14 residues. Germline V gives CDR1 MNHNY, CDR2 SVGAGI (reference sequence). Trimming cost V 6 bases and J 5 bases, with 14 bases left between them. CDR3 bases: TGTGCCAGCAGCCCCGGGACACTTGATCAGCCCCAGCATTTT. It is translated as CASSPGTLDQPQHF.

The chain joins TRBV7-9 to TRBJ1-5; D is undetermined. The CDR3 is 13 residues long. V dropped 3 bases and J dropped 5 bases, with 8 bases sitting between them. Germline V CDR1 and CDR2: SEHNR, FQNEAQ (reference sequence). Here the CDR3 DNA reads TGTGCCAGCAGCTTCCGAGGAGATCAGCCCCAGCATTTT. It translates to CASSFRGDQPQHF.

The J gene is TRBJ2-1, the V gene TRBV9; perhaps TRBD2 as D (5 bases). Trimming stripped 0 bases from V and 0 bases from J, with 13 bases between. This CDR3 has 17 amino acids. Per germline, CDR1 SGDLS and CDR2 YYNGEE. CDR3 protein: CASSVVEVLSSYNEQFF. The CDR3 nucleotides read TGTGCCAGCAGCGTAGTGGAGGTCCTAAGCTCCTACAATGAGCAGTTCTTC.

The chain is built from TRBV18 and TRBJ1-5, with TRBD1 matching over 10 bases. This CDR3 region has 16 residues. CDR1 is KGHSH and CDR2 is LQKENI in the germline V gene. V was clipped by 5 bases and J by 4 bases; unmatched bases: 8. The CDR3 DNA follows: TGTGCCAGCTCAGTGACCGGGACAGGGGCGAATCAGCCCCAGCATTTT. It is translated as CASSVTGTGANQPQHF.

This CDR3 reads CASSAGKTSGNTIYF. In DNA, the CDR3 is TGTGCCAGCAGTGCCGGGAAAACCTCTGGAAACACCATATATTTT. V gene TRBV6-5 combines with J gene TRBJ1-3; D gene unclear. Germline V gene lookup returns CDR1 MNHEY and CDR2 SVGAGI. This CDR3 has 15 amino acids. With 5 bases removed from V and 0 bases from J, the gap between germline ends came to 11 bases.

The genes are TRBV9 and TRBJ2-1; TRBD1 might be the D (6 bases). Trimming took off 4 bases at V and 6 bases at J, with 17 bases between the two ends. The CDR3 is 15 residues long. Germline loops: CDR1 SGDLS, CDR2 YYNGEE. This chain's CDR3 is CASSRDLQGRNEQFF. The CDR3, as DNA: TGTGCCAGCAGCCGAGACCTGCAGGGGCGCAATGAGCAGTTCTTC.

This chain links TRBV5-6 with TRBJ2-7; D gene uncertain. Trimming took 0 bases from V and 3 from J, leaving 10 bases between them. This CDR3 comprises 14 residues. Germline V gene sequence: CDR1 SGHDT, CDR2 YYEEEE. The CDR3 loop reads CASSLAQALYEQYF. The CDR3 region has the DNA TGTGCCAGCAGCTTGGCCCAGGCCCTCTACGAGCAGTACTTC.

This sequence joins TRBV19 and TRBJ1-5; the D is unclear. This CDR3 comprises 14 residues. The germline V and J ends were trimmed by 6 bases and 2 bases, with 11 bases remaining between them. CDR1 is LNHDA, CDR2 SQIVND, per germline (reference sequence). CDR3 loop: CASRAMGGNQPQHF. In DNA form, the CDR3 reads TGTGCCAGTAGGGCCATGGGTGGCAATCAGCCCCAGCATTTT.

V usage is TRBV6-1 and J usage is TRBJ2-2; 11 bases fit TRBD2. Germline V gene lookup returns CDR1 MNHNS and CDR2 SASEGT. Trimming took 5 bases from V and 5 from J; bases not matched to a gene: 4. CDR3 length equals 15 residues. CDR3 sequence reads: CASSHSGRGTGELFF. CDR3 DNA: TGTGCCAGCAGTCATAGCGGGAGGGGGACCGGGGAGCTGTTTTTT.

A note on this clone: Other nucleotide sequences in the sample specify the same CDR3. The CDR3, as DNA: TGTGCCATCAGTGAAGGGACAGGGAACACCGGGGAGCTGTTTTTT. It is translated as CAISEGTGNTGELFF. The rearrangement links TRBV10-3 to TRBJ2-2; 8 positions agree with TRBD1. Germline V gene data show CDR1 as ENHRY and CDR2 as SYGVKD. V trimming: 3 bases; J trimming: 1 base; junction bases outside the gene matches: 1. The CDR3 length is 15 residues.

The chain employs TRBV6-5 and TRBJ2-2; 8 positions match TRBD1. CDR3 length: 14 amino acids. Germline-derived CDR1 and CDR2 are MNHEY and SVGAGI. V shed 5 bases and J 5 bases; nucleotides not matched to a gene: 4. The CDR3 region has the DNA TGTGCCAGCAGTACACAGGGGGGTACCGGGGAGCTGTTTTTT. Translating it yields CASSTQGGTGELFF.

The V and J genes are TRBV5-1 and TRBJ1-2, with 9 bases matching TRBD1. CDR3 length: 14 amino acids. Germline CDR1 and CDR2: SGHRS and YFSETQ. With V trimmed by 0 bases and J by 8 bases, 5 bases remained unmatched. The CDR3, as DNA: TGCGCCAGCAGCTTGGTAACAGGGGGCGCAGGCTACACCTTC. Translated, it gives CASSLVTGGAGYTF.

The chain employs TRBV30 and TRBJ2-1; a weak D match, TRBD1 (6 bases). Germline CDR1 reads GTSNPN; CDR2 reads SVGIG (reference sequence). The CDR3 spans 14 residues. V lost 4 bases and J 8 bases, leaving 18 bases between the germline ends. In DNA, the CDR3 is TGTGCCTGGAAGGGAAGGGGGAAGGAAGATGAGCAGTTCTTC. The encoded protein is CAWKGRGKEDEQFF.

The chain carries TRBV6-5 and TRBJ1-1; D is undetermined. V lost 8 bases to trimming and J lost 0 bases, with 10 bases between them. The CDR3 consists of 13 residues. Germline V gives CDR1 MNHEY, CDR2 SVGAGI. The DNA for the CDR3 is TGTGCCAGCGCAGGAAGCCTGAACACTGAAGCTTTCTTT. Residues: CASAGSLNTEAFF.

The chain combines TRBV7-9 with TRBJ1-3; no clear D. CDR3 length: 12 amino acids. CDR1 SEHNR and CDR2 FQNEAQ come from the germline V gene (reference sequence). Trimming cost V 5 bases and J 6 bases, with 8 bases left between them. CDR3 DNA: TGTGCCAGCAGCGGTGGGGAAAACACCATATATTTT. Translated: CASSGGENTIYF.